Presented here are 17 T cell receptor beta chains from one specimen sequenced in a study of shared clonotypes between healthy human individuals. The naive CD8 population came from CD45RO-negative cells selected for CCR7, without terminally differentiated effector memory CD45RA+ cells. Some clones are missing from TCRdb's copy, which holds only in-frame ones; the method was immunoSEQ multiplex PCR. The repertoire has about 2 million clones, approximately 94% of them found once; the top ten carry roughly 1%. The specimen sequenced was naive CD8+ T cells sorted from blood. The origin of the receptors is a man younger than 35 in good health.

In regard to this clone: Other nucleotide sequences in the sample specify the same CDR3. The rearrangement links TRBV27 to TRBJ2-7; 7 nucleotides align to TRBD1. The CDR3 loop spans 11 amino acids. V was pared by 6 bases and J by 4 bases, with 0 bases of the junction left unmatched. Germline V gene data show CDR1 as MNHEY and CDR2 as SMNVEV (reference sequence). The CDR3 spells CASSRGYEQYF. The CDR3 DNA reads TGTGCCAGCAGCAGGGGGTACGAGCAGTACTTC.

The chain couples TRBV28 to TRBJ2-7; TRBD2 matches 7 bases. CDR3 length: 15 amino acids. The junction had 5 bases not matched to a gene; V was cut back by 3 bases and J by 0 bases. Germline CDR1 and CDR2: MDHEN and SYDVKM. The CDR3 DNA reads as TGTGCCAGCAGTTTGATGGGGGAGGGCTCCTACGAGCAGTACTTC. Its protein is CASSLMGEGSYEQYF.

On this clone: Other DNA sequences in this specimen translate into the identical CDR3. As DNA, the CDR3 is TGTGCCAGCTCACGGGACAGCAGCTACGAGCAGTACTTC. Protein product: CASSRDSSYEQYF. The rearrangement joins TRBV18 to TRBJ2-7, with TRBD1 matching 7 bases. After removal of 4 bases from V and 3 bases from J, the junction contained 3 bases not matched to a gene. The CDR3 is made up of 13 amino acids. Germline CDR1 and CDR2: KGHSH and LQKENI.

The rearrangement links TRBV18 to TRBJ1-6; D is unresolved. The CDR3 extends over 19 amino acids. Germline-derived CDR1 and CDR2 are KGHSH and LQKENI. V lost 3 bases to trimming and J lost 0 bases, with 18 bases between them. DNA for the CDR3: TGTGCCAGCTCACCGGAATTTCGATCAATTTACTCCTATAATTCACCCCTCCACTTT. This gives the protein CASSPEFRSIYSYNSPLHF.

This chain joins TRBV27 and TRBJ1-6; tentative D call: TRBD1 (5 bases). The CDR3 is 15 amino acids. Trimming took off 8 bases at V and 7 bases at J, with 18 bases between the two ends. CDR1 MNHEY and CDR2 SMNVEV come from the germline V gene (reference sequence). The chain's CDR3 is CASFAPGGGNSPLHF. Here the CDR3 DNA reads TGTGCCAGCTTTGCTCCTGGGGGAGGCAATTCACCCCTCCACTTT.

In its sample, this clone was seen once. CDR3 DNA: TGTGCCAGCAGCTTATCATATCCACAGTCCTACGAGCAGTACTTC. Residues: CASSLSYPQSYEQYF. V usage is TRBV7-8 and J usage is TRBJ2-7; the D is unclear. The germline gives CDR1 SGHVS, CDR2 FQNEAQ. The CDR3 has 15 residues. V was trimmed by 2 bases and J by 1 base, leaving 12 bases between them.

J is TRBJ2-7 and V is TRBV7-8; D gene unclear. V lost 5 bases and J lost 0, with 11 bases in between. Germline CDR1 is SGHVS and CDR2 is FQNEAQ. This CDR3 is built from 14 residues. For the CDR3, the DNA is TGTGCCAGCAGCCATGGACCGAGCTCCTACGAGCAGTACTTC. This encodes CASSHGPSSYEQYF.

For the CDR3, the DNA is TGTGCCTGGGGGGGTCTGAACACCATATATTTT. As protein: CAWGGLNTIYF. The V call is TRBV30, the J call TRBJ1-3, with a weak D call TRBD1 (5 bases). This CDR3 is 11 amino acids long. The germline V gene has CDR1 GTSNPN and CDR2 SVGIG (reference sequence). V shed 5 bases and J shed 7 bases, with 9 bases lying between them.

In DNA form, the CDR3 reads TGTGCCAGCAGTTTACCGGACACCTACAATGAGCAGTTCTTC. Translating gives CASSLPDTYNEQFF. The rearrangement links TRBV28 to TRBJ2-1; perhaps TRBD1 as D (5 bases). This CDR3 contains 14 residues. Trimming shortened V by 2 bases and J by 2 bases, and 7 bases separated the two germline ends. Germline-derived CDR1 and CDR2 are MDHEN and SYDVKM.

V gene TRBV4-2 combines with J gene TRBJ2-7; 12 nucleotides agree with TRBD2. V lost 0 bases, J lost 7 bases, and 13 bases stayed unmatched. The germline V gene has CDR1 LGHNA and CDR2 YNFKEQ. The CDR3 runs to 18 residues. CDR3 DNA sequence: TGTGCCAGCAGCCAAGAGAGACTAGCGGGAGAGCTGTTCTGGGAGCAGTACTTC. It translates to CASSQERLAGELFWEQYF.

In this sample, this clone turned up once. As DNA, the CDR3 is TGTGCCAGCAGCGTATCCTCCTGGGAGACCCAGTACTTC. Residues: CASSVSSWETQYF. This rearrangement joins TRBV9 to TRBJ2-5, with D uncertain. The germline V gene encodes CDR1 SGDLS and CDR2 YYNGEE. V was clipped by 1 base and J by 5 bases, with 9 bases between them. The CDR3 spans 13 residues.

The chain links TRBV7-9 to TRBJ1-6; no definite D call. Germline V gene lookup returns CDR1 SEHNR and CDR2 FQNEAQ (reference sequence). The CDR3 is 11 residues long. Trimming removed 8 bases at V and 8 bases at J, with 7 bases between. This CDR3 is CASGGDSPLHF. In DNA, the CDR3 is TGTGCCAGCGGTGGAGATTCACCCCTCCACTTT.

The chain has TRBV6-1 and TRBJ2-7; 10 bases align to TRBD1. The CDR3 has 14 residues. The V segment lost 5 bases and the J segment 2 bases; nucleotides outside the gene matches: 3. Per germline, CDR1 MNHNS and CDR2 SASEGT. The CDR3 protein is CASSSGQGAYEQYF. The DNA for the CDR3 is TGTGCCAGCAGTTCAGGACAGGGGGCCTACGAGCAGTACTTC.

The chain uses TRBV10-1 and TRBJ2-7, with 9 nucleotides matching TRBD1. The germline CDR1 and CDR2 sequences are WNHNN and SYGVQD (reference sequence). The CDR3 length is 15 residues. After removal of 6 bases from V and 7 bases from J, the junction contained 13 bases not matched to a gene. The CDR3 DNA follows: TGCGCCAGCAGGACCCTCCGGGACAGGGTGAAAGAGCAGTACTTC. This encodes CASRTLRDRVKEQYF.

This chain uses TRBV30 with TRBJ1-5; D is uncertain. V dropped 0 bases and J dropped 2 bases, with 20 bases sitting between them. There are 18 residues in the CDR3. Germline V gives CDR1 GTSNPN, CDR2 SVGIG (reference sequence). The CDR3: CAWSVPGWSIRGNQPQHF. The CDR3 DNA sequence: TGTGCCTGGAGTGTACCCGGGTGGTCTATACGTGGCAATCAGCCCCAGCATTTT.

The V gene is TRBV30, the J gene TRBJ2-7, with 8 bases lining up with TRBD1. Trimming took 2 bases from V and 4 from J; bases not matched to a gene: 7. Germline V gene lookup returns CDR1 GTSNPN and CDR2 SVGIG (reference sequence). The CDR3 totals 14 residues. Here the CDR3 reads CAWSMTGDRYEQYF. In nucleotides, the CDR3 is TGTGCCTGGAGTATGACAGGGGATAGGTACGAGCAGTACTTC.

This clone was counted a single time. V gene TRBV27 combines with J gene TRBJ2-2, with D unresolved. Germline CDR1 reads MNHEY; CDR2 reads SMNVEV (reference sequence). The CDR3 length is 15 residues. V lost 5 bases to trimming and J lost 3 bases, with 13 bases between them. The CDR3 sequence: CASSLTTYYTGELFF. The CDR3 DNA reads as TGTGCCAGCAGTCTCACTACCTACTACACCGGGGAGCTGTTTTTT.